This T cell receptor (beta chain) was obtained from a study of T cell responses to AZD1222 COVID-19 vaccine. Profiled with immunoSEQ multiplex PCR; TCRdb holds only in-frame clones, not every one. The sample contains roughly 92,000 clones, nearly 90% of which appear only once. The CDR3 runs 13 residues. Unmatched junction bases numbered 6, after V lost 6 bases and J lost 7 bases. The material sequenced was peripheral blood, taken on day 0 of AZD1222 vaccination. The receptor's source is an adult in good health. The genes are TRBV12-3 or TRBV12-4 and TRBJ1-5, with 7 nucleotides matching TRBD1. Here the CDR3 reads CASRDTGDQPQHF. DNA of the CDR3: TGTGCCAGCAGAGACACAGGGGACCAGCCCCAGCATTTT.